This T cell receptor (beta chain) was obtained from a study of identical twins. MiXCR, run by TCRdb on the 5' RACE reads, gives a single entry per CDR3 protein. The profile shows 650,000 to 750,000 distinct CDR3 sequences, 20% to 25% of them singletons. The junction had 9 bases not matched to a gene; V was cut back by 7 bases and J by 5 bases. The CDR3 extends over 16 amino acids. Germline V gene data show CDR1 as MNHNS and CDR2 as SASEGT. The same sample was also used in a study of T cells expressing NK-cell markers.

The V call is TRBV6-1, the J call TRBJ2-2; 11 nucleotides agree with TRBD2. Sequencing used PBMCs. The origin of this receptor is a woman younger than 35 in good health. This CDR3 reads CASTLAGELLTGELFF. The CDR3 DNA follows: TGTGCCAGCACACTAGCGGGGGAACTTCTAACCGGGGAGCTGTTTTTT.